The clone carrying this T cell receptor beta chain rates as medium-sized (0.01 to 0.1%). The antigen is undetermined. The protocol was immunoSEQ multiplex PCR, while the TCRdb copy is restricted to in-frame clones and leaves out a portion. The table includes some 7,800 clones, about two fifths detected once. The entry originates in a study of siplizumab effects on memory and regulatory T cells. Coculturing at 37°C lasted roughly 6 days for the mixed lymphocyte reaction cells. The ends were cut back, 7 bases at V and 6 bases at J, with 13 bases in the middle. Germline CDR1 reads SNHLY; CDR2 reads FYNNEI. This CDR3 is 12 amino acids long.

V and J are TRBV2 and TRBJ2-7, with a possible D match to TRBD2 (5 bases). The sequence derives from a human donor in good health; the cells came from an allogeneic mixed lymphocyte reaction. Sequencing was carried out using CFSE-low (dividing) CD8+ T cells sorted from an allogeneic mixed lymphocyte reaction. The CDR3 region has the DNA TGTGCCAGCAAGTCGGGGTCCCCCGAGCAGTACTTC. As protein: CASKSGSPEQYF.